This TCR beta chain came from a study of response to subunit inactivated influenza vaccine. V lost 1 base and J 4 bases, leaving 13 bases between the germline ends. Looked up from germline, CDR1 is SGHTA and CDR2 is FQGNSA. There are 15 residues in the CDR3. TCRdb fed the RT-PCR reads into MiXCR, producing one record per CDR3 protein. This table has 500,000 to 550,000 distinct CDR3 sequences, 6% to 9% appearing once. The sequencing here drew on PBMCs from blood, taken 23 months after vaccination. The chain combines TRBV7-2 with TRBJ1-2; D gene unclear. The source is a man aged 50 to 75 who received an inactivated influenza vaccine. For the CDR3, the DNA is TGTGCCAGCAGCTTAGTTTTCGGACGGGTCTATGGCTACACCTTC. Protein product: CASSLVFGRVYGYTF.